Each of the 9 T cell receptor beta chains below was sequenced from the same sample in a study of blood T cells in healthy people across ages. Alongside a J-beta primer mix, a sample-barcoded 5' primer served in a second PCR lasting roughly 7 to 11 cycles. TCRdb used MiXCR to reprocess the 5' RACE reads, holding one entry per CDR3 protein. Among almost 1 million distinct CDR3 sequences listed, approximately 50% were seen once. The sequencing input was blood. The origin of the receptors is a woman aged 60-75 years in good health.

The chain recombines TRBV28 with TRBJ2-6; no firm D call. Per the germline V gene, CDR1 is MDHEN and CDR2 is SYDVKM. This CDR3 contains 16 residues. V lost 4 bases and J 0 bases, leaving 10 bases between the germline ends. For the CDR3, the DNA is TGTGCCAGCAGTTCCCCCTCAAGCTCTGGGGCCAACGTCCTGACTTTC. Translating it yields CASSSPSSSGANVLTF.

The chain uses TRBV27 and TRBJ2-5; 9 nucleotides match TRBD2. CDR1 is MNHEY, CDR2 SMNVEV, per germline (reference sequence). J lost 0 bases, V lost 6 bases, and 8 bases had no gene match. This CDR3 is built from 16 residues. The CDR3 nucleotides are TGTGCCAGCAGAAAAAGACTAGCGGCTTACCAAGAGACCCAGTACTTC. Its protein product is CASRKRLAAYQETQYF.

The CDR3 spells CASSEARVVRAGTDTQYF. In DNA, the CDR3 is TGTGCCAGCAGTGAAGCGCGAGTTGTTCGGGCAGGGACAGATACGCAGTATTTT. The V call is TRBV6-1, the J call TRBJ2-3, with D possibly being TRBD1 (5 bases). The CDR3 length is 18 residues. V was trimmed by 0 bases and J by 3 bases, leaving 19 bases between them. CDR1 is MNHNS, CDR2 SASEGT, per germline.

The chain joins TRBV15 to TRBJ2-5, with D maybe TRBD1 (5 bases). This CDR3 contains 11 residues. The V end was cut by 10 bases, the J end by 1 base, with 7 bases between. CDR1 and CDR2 (germline): LNHNV, YYDKDF (reference sequence). CDR3 sequence: CAKQAQETQYF. CDR3 sequence (DNA): TGTGCCAAACAGGCCCAAGAGACCCAGTACTTC.

A note on this clonotype: The junction does not match germline at one end; this may be a read error. V usage is TRBV7-2 and J usage is TRBJ2-5; D is uncertain. With the DNA end fitting TRBJ2-7 better, the J assignment may be wrong. There are 12 residues in the CDR3. From germline, CDR1 is SGHTA and CDR2 FQGNSA. The CDR3 bases are TGTGCCAGCGGCTTTTCTTCTTACGAGCAGTACTTC. Amino acid sequence: CASGFSSYEQYF.

This rearrangement joins TRBV29-1 to TRBJ1-2; 7 positions match TRBD1. Germline CDR1 and CDR2: SQVTM and ANQGSEA. The V and J ends lost 7 bases and 8 bases, in that order; junction bases with no gene match: 13. The CDR3 totals 13 residues. CDR3 amino acids: CSAHAGTGEGYTF. The CDR3, as DNA: TGCAGCGCTCATGCGGGAACAGGGGAAGGCTACACCTTC.

CDR3 sequence (DNA): TGTGCCAGCAGGTATCGAGCAACGGGGGTTGAAAAACTGTTTTTT. Residues: CASRYRATGVEKLFF. This chain links TRBV27 with TRBJ1-4, with D tentatively TRBD1 (5 bases). Trimming took off 6 bases at V and 7 bases at J, with 18 bases between the two ends. This CDR3 is 15 amino acids long. Per the germline V gene, CDR1 is MNHEY and CDR2 is SMNVEV (reference sequence).

To note about this clonotype: This clone may be a read error of a much larger clone one base away. J is TRBJ2-7 and V is TRBV29-1, with D unresolved. This CDR3 region has 12 residues. Germline V gives CDR1 SQVTM, CDR2 ANQGSEA. DNA for the CDR3: TGCGGCGTTGTAGGGTGGGCCTACGAGCAGTACTTC. It specifies CGVVGWAYEQYF.

The rearrangement links TRBV7-8 to TRBJ1-4; 10 nucleotides match TRBD1. The CDR3 runs 14 residues. Germline V gene data show CDR1 as SGHVS and CDR2 as FQNEAQ. Germline trimming cut 4 bases from V and 8 bases from J; bases unmatched to any gene: 4. The CDR3 reads CASSYRDRGEKLFF. CDR3 coding DNA: TGTGCCAGCAGCTACAGGGACAGGGGCGAAAAACTGTTTTTT.